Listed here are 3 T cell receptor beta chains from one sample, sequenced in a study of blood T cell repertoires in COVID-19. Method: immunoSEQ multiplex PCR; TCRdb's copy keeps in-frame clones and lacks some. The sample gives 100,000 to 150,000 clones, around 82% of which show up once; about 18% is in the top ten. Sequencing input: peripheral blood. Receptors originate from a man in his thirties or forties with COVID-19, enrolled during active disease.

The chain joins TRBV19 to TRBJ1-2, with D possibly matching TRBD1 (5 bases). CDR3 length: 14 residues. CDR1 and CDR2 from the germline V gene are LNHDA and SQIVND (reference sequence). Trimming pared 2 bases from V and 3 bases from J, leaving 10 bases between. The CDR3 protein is CASSIQGTDYGYTF. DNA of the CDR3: TGTGCCAGTAGTATACAGGGAACAGACTATGGCTACACCTTC.

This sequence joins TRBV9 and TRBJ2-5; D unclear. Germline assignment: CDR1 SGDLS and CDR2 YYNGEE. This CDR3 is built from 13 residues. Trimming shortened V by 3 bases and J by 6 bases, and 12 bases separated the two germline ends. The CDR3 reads CASSEYNDKTQYF. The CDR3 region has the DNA TGTGCCAGCAGCGAGTATAATGACAAGACCCAGTACTTC.

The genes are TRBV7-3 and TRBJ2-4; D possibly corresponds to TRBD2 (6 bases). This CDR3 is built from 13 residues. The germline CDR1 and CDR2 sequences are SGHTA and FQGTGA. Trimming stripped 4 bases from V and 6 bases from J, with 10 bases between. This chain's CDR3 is CASSSGEGNIQYF. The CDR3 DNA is TGTGCCAGCAGCTCGGGAGAAGGAAACATTCAGTACTTC.